This T cell receptor (beta chain) came from a study of T cells in Graves' hyperthyroidism and ophthalmopathy. Trimming took 0 bases from V and 6 from J, leaving 16 bases between them. CDR1 is SGHRS and CDR2 is YFSETQ in the germline V gene. The CDR3 sequence is 16 residues long. Study findings and constraints: From stable hyperthyroidism, ophthalmopathy was set apart by a 13 V-J model. Before onset, by a median of about seven months, the model predicted ophthalmopathy. Clonotypes that were expanded in thyroid above 0.001 mostly appeared in blood too.

Using RNA transcripts as the source, TCR beta CDR3 regions were amplified. Using the HTBI primer set, a first-round RT-PCR was run on the TCR CDR3. TCRdb analysed the multiplex PCR reads with MiXCR anew, one entry per CDR3 protein. The sample comprises a few hundred thousand distinct CDR3 sequences, about a sixth of which are singletons, and around 7.3% rests with the top ten. This clonotype has at least ten counts. Antigen specificity is unknown. Absent ophthalmopathy progression within 18 months defined stable Graves' hyperthyroidism. Sequenced input: blood. The V gene is TRBV5-1, the J gene TRBJ2-1, with D possibly being TRBD1 or TRBD2 (6 bases each). This receptor was taken from a woman under 40 with Graves' hyperthyroidism. Here the CDR3 DNA reads TGCGCCAGCAGCTTGGTGCAGGGGAGGCTCGCCAATGAGCAGTTCTTC. Protein: CASSLVQGRLANEQFF.